This T cell receptor beta chain was profiled in a study of blood T cells in healthy people across ages. PCR was performed a second time for about 6 to 12 cycles using a sample-barcoded 5' primer and a J-beta primer mix. Via MiXCR, TCRdb re-called the 5' RACE reads, giving one row per CDR3 protein. The table records more than 1 million distinct CDR3 sequences, 35% to 55% of them present only once. RNA extraction gave at least 5.5 micrograms of total RNA per sample. From germline, CDR1 is MGHDK and CDR2 SYGVNS. The trim removed 8 bases at V and 5 bases at J, leaving 7 bases unmatched. This CDR3 is built from 13 residues.

This receptor was identified in a woman aged 55-69 years in good health. This chain uses TRBV25-1 with TRBJ2-5; 8 nucleotides agree with TRBD1. Input material: blood. CDR3 nucleotide sequence: TGTGCCAGCGGACGGACAGGGCTGGAGACCCAGTACTTC. It specifies CASGRTGLETQYF.